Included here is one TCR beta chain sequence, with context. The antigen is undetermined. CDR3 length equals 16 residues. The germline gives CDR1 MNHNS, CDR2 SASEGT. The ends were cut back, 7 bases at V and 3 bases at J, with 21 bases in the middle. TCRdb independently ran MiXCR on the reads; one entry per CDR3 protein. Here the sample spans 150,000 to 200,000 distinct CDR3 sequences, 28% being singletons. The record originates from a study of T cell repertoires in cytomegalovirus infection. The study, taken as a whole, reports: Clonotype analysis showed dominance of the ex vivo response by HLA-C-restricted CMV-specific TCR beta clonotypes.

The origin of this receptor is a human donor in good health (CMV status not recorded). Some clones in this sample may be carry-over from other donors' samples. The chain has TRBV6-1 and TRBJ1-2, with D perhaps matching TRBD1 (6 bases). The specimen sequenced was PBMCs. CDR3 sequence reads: CASTRSRGGRDYGYTF. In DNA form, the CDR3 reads TGTGCCAGCACCCGATCGAGGGGGGGCCGTGACTATGGCTACACCTTC.